This record concerns one T cell receptor beta chain sequence. Germline values: CDR1 MNHEY, CDR2 SVGAGI. Trimming took 4 bases from V and 5 from J; bases not matched to a gene: 11. CDR3 length equals 16 residues. Those enrolled in Seattle joined during active infection and were followed longitudinally afterward. The data were obtained in a study of blood T cell repertoires in COVID-19. Study details: COVID-19 samples from acute and convalescent phases originated in the United States, Italy and Spain. T cells, B-cell-depleted T cells, or PBMCs provided the cDNA or gDNA that served as material.

Using immunoSEQ multiplex PCR, the repertoire was profiled, and TCRdb retains in-frame clones only, with some absent. Among fewer than 350,000 clones, roughly nine tenths were seen once, and the ten largest hold approximately 12%. V gene TRBV6-5 combines with J gene TRBJ2-3, with TRBD1 matching 8 bases. Sequencing was done on a sample of peripheral blood. The TCR sequence derives from a woman under 40 with COVID-19, enrolled during active disease. The CDR3 here is CASSSPRTGLRDTQYF. The CDR3 coding sequence is TGTGCCAGCAGTTCGCCCCGGACAGGGTTACGAGATACGCAGTATTTT.